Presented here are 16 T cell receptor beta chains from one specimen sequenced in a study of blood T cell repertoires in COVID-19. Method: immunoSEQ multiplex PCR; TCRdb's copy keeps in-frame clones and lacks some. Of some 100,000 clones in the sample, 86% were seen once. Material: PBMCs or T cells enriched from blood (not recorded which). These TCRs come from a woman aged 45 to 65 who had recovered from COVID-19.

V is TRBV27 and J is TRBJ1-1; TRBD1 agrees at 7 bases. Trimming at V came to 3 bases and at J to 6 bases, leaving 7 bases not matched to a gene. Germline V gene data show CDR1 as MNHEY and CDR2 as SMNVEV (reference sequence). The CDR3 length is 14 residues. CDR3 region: CASSFLDRLSEAFF. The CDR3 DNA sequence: TGTGCCAGCAGTTTTCTGGACAGGTTATCTGAAGCTTTCTTT.

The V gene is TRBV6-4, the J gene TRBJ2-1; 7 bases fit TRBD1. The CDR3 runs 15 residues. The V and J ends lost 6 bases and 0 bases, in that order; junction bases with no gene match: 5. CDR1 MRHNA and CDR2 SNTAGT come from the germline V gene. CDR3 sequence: CASRKGDSSYNEQFF. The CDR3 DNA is TGTGCCAGCAGAAAGGGGGACAGCTCCTACAATGAGCAGTTCTTC.

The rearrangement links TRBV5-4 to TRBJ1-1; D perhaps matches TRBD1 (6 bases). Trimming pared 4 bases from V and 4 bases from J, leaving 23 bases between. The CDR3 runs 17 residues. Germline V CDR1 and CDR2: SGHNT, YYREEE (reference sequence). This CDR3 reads CASSPLDLQGMGTEAFF. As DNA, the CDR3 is TGTGCCAGCAGCCCTCTAGACCTACAGGGTATGGGCACTGAAGCTTTCTTT. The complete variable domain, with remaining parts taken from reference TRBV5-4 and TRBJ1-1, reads ETGVTQSPTHLIKTRGQQVTLRCSSQSGHNTVSWYQQALGQGPQFIFQYYREEENGRGNFPPRFSGLQFPNYSSELNVNALELDDSALYLCASSPLDLQGMGTEAFFGQGTRLTVV.

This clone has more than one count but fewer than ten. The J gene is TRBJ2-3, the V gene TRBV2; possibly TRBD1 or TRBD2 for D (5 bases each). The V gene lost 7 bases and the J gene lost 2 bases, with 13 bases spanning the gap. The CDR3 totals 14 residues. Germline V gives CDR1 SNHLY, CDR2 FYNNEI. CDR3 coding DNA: TGTGCCAGCATTGAGGGGAGTTACACAGATACGCAGTATTTT. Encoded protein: CASIEGSYTDTQYF.

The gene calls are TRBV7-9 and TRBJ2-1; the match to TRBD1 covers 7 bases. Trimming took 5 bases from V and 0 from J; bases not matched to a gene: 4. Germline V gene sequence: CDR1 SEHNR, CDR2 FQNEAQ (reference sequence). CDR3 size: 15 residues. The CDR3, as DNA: TGTGCCAGCAGCCAGACAGGGAGCTCCTACAATGAGCAGTTCTTC. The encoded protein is CASSQTGSSYNEQFF.

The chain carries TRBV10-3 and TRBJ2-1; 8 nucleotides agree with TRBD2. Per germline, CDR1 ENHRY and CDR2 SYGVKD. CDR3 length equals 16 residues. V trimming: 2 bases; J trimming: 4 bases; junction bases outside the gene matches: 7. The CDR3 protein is CAISERPSGLYNEQFF. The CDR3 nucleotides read TGTGCCATCAGTGAGAGGCCTAGCGGGTTATACAATGAGCAGTTCTTC.

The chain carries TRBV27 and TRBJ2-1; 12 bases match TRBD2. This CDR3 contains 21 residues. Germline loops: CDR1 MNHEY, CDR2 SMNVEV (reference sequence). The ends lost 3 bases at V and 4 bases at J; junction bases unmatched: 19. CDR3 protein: CASSFSPLAGGPGSVYNEQFF. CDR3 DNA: TGTGCCAGCAGTTTTTCCCCCCTAGCGGGAGGGCCCGGTTCCGTTTACAATGAGCAGTTCTTC.

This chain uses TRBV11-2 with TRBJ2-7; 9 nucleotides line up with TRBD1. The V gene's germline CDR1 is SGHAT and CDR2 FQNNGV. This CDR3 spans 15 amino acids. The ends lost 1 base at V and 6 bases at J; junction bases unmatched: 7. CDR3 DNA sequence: TGTGCCAGCAGCTTAGGTATACAGGGGGCGAGCGAGCAGTACTTC. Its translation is CASSLGIQGASEQYF.

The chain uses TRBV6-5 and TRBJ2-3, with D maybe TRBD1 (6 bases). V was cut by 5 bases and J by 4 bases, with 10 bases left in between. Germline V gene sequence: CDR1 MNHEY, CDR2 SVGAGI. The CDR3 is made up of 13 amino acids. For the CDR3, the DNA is TGTGCCAGCAGTCCCTCAGGGGCAGATACGCAGTATTTT. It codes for CASSPSGADTQYF.

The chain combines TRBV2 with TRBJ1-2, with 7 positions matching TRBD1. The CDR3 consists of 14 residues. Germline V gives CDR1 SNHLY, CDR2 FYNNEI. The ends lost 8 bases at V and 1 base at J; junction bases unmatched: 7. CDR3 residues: CASGGTAFNYGYTF. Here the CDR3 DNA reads TGTGCCAGCGGGGGGACAGCTTTTAACTATGGCTACACCTTC.

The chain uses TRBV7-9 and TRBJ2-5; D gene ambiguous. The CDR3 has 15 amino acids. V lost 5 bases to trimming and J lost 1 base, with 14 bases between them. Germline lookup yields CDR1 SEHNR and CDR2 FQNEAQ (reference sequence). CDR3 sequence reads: CASSQRLTLQETQYF. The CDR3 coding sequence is TGTGCCAGCAGCCAGCGTCTAACTCTCCAAGAGACCCAGTACTTC.

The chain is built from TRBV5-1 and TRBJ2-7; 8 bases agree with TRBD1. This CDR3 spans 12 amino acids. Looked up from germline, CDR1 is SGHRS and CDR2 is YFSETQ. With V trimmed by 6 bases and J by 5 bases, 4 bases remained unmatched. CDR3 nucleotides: TGCGCCAGCATAGGACAGGGAGACGAGCAGTACTTC. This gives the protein CASIGQGDEQYF.

For the CDR3, the DNA is TGTGCCAGCAGCCTAGACCGGCGGGGCTACACCTTC. Translated, it gives CASSLDRRGYTF. The chain carries TRBV3-1 (or the pseudogene TRBV3-2) and TRBJ1-2; D ambiguous. The CDR3 runs 12 residues. The V gene's germline CDR1 is LGHDT and CDR2 YNNKEL (reference sequence). Trimming removed 4 bases from V and 8 bases from J, with 11 bases in between.

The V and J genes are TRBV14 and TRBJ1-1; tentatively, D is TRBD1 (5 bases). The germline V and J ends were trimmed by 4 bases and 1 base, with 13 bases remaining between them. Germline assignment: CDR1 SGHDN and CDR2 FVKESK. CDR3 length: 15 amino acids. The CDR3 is CASSLLRATNTEAFF. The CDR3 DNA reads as TGTGCCAGCAGCCTCCTCAGGGCCACGAACACTGAAGCTTTCTTT. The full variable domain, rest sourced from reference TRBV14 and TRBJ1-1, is EAGVTQFPSHSVIEKGQTVTLRCDPISGHDNLYWYRRVMGKEIKFLLHFVKESKQDESGMPNNRFLAERTGGTYSTLKVQPAELEDSGVYFCASSLLRATNTEAFFGQGTRLTVV.

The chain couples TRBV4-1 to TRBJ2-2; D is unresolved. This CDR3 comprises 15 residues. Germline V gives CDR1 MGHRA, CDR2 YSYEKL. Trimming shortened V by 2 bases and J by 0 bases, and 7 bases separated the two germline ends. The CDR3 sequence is CASSQSATNTGELFF. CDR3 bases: TGCGCCAGCAGCCAAAGTGCGACGAACACCGGGGAGCTGTTTTTT.

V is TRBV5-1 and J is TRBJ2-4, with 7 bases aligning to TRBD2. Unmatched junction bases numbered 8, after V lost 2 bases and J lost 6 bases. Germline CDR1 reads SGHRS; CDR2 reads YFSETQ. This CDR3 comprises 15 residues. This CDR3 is CASSFEGRERNIQYF. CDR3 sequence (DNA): TGCGCCAGCAGCTTCGAAGGGAGGGAAAGAAACATTCAGTACTTC.